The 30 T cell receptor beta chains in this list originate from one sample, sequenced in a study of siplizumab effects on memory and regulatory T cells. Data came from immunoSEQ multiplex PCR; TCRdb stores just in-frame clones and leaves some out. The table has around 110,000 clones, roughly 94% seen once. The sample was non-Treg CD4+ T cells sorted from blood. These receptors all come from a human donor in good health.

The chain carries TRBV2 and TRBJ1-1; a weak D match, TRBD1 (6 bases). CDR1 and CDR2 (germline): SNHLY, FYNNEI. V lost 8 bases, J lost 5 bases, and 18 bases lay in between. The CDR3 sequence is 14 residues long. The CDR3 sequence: CASSLQGLGTEAFF. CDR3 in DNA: TGTGCCAGCTCACTACAGGGCCTGGGAACTGAAGCTTTCTTT.

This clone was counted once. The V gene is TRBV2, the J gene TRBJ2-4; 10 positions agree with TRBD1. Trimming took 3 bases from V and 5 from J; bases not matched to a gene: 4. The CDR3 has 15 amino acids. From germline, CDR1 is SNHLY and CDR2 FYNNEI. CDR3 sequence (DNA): TGTGCCAGCAGTGATCCGGGGACAGGGGAAAACATTCAGTACTTC. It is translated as CASSDPGTGENIQYF.

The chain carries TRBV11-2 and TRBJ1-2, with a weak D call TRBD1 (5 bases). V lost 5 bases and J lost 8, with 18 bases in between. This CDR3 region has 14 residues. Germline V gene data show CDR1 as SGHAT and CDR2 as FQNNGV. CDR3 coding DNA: TGTGCCAGCAGCCTCACTGACGGGGCGCGGGGCTACACCTTC. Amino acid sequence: CASSLTDGARGYTF.

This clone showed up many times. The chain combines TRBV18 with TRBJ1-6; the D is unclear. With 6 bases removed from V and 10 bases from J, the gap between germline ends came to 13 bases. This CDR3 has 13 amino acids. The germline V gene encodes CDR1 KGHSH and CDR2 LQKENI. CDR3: CASSSSTVSPLHF. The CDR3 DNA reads TGTGCCAGCTCTTCATCCACAGTCTCACCCCTCCACTTT.

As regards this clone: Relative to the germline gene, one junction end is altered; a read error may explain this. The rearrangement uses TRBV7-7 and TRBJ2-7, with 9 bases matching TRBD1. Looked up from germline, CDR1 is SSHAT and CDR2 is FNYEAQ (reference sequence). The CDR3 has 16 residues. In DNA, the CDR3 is TGTGCCAGCAGCCCTCTATGGACAGGGGAATCCTCCGAGCAGTACTTC. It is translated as CASSPLWTGESSEQYF.

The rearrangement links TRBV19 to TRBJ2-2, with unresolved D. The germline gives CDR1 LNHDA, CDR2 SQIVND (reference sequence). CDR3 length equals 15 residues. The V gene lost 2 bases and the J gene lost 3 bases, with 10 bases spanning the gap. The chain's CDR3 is CASSIIELDTGELFF. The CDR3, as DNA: TGTGCCAGTAGTATAATAGAATTGGACACCGGGGAGCTGTTTTTT.

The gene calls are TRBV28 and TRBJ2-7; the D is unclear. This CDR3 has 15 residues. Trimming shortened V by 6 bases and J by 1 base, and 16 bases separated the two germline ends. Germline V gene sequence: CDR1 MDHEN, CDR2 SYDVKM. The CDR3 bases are TGTGCCAGCAGGTCAGCTCTCGTACCTTCCTACGAGCAGTACTTC. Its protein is CASRSALVPSYEQYF.

The CDR3, as DNA: TGTGCCAGCTCACCGGGACTAGCGGGAGACGAGCAGTACTTC. This translates into CASSPGLAGDEQYF. The V call is TRBV18, the J call TRBJ2-7; 14 bases align to TRBD2. Germline V CDR1 and CDR2: KGHSH, LQKENI. CDR3 length: 14 amino acids. V lost 3 bases and J lost 5; bases outside the gene matches: 0.

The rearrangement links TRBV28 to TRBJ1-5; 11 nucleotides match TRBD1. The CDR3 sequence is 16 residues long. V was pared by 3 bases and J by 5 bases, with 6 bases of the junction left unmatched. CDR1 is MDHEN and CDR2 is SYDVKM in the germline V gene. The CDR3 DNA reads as TGTGCCAGCAGTTTTCTCGGACAGGGGGCATATCAGCCCCAGCATTTT. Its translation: CASSFLGQGAYQPQHF.

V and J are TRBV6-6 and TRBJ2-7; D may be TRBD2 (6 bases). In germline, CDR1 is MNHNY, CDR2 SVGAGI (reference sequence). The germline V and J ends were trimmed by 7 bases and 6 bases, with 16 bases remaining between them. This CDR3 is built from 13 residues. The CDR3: CASMPGGSIEQYF. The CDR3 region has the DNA TGTGCCAGCATGCCCGGGGGTAGTATCGAGCAGTACTTC.

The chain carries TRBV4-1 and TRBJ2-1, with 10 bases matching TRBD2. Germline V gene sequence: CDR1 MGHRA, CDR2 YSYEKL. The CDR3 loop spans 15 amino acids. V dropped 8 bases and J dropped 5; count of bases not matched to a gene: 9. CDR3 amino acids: CASCTLAGVNNEQFF. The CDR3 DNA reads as TGCGCCAGCTGTACTCTAGCGGGAGTTAACAATGAGCAGTTCTTC.

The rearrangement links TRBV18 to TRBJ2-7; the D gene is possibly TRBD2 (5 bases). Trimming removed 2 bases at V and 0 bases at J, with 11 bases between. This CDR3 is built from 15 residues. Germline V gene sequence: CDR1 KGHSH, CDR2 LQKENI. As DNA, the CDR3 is TGTGCCAGCTCACCAATCCTCGGGGTCTCCTACGAGCAGTACTTC. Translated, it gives CASSPILGVSYEQYF.

In nucleotides, the CDR3 is TGCGCCAGCAGCGCTGGACAGGTTCAAAACATTCAGTACTTC. The encoded protein is CASSAGQVQNIQYF. The chain links TRBV10-1 to TRBJ2-4; 7 nucleotides match TRBD1. Germline values: CDR1 WNHNN, CDR2 SYGVQD (reference sequence). The V and J ends lost 6 bases and 5 bases, in that order; junction bases with no gene match: 7. CDR3 length: 14 residues.

CDR3 sequence (DNA): TGTGCCAGCAGCCCAGGGAGCAACTACGAGCAGTACTTC. Translated: CASSPGSNYEQYF. The chain is built from TRBV5-5 and TRBJ2-7; either TRBD1 or TRBD2 may supply D (5 bases each). V was pared by 4 bases and J by 3 bases, with 11 bases between. CDR3 length: 13 amino acids. Germline CDR1 SGHKS, CDR2 YYEKEE (reference sequence). The full variable domain, in which reference TRBV5-5 and TRBJ2-7 provide the parts outside the CDR3, is DAGVTQSPTHLIKTRGQQVTLRCSPISGHKSVSWYQQVLGQGPQFIFQYYEKEERGRGNFPDRFSARQFPNYSSELNVNALLLGDSALYLCASSPGSNYEQYFGPGTRLTVT.

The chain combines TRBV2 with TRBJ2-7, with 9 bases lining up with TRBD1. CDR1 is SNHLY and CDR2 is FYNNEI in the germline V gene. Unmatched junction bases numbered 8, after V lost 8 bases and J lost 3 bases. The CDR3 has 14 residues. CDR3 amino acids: CASRPGTGFYEQYF. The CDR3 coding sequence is TGTGCCAGCCGTCCCGGGACAGGGTTCTACGAGCAGTACTTC. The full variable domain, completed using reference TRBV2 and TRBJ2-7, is EPEVTQTPSHQVTQMGQEVILRCVPISNHLYFYWYRQILGQKVEFLVSFYNNEISEKSEIFDDQFSVERPDGSNFTLKIRSTKLEDSAMYFCASRPGTGFYEQYFGPGTRLTVT.

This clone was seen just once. Here the CDR3 DNA reads TGTGCCAGCTCACCCGGGAGCGCAAAGGGGGAGCAGTTCTTC. This codes for CASSPGSAKGEQFF. The V call is TRBV18, the J call TRBJ2-1; D perhaps matches TRBD2 (6 bases). CDR1 is KGHSH, CDR2 LQKENI, per germline. Trimming removed 3 bases from V and 10 bases from J, with 16 bases in between. The CDR3 runs 14 residues.

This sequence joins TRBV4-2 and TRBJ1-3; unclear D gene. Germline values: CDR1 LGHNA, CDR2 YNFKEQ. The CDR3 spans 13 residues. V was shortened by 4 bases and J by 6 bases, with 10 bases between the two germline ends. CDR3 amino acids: CASSRDGINTIYF. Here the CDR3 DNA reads TGTGCCAGCAGCCGCGACGGAATAAACACCATATATTTT.

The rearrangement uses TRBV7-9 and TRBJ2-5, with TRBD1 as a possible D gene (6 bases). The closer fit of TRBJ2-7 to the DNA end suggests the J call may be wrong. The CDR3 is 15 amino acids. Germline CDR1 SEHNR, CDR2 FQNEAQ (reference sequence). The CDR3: CASSLAQGIIYEQYF. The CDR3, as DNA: TGTGCCAGCAGCTTAGCACAGGGCATAATCTACGAGCAGTACTTC.

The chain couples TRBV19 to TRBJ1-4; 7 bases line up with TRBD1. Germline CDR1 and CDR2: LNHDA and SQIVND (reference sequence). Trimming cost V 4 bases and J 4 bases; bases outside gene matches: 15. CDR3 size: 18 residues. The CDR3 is CASSRDSLTGVINEKLFF. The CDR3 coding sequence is TGTGCCAGTAGTAGGGACAGTCTCACGGGTGTGATTAATGAAAAACTGTTTTTT.

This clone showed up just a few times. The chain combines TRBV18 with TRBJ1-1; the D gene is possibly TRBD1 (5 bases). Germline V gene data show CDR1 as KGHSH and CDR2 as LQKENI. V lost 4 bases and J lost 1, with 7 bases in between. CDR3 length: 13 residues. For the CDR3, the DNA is TGTGCCAGCTCACTTACAGGGAACACTGAAGCTTTCTTT. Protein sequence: CASSLTGNTEAFF.

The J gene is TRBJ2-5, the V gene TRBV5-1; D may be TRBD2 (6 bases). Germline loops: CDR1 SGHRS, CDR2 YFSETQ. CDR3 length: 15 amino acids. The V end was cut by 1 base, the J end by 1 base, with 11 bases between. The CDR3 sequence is CASSLSGSSQETQYF. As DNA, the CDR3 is TGCGCCAGCAGCTTGTCCGGGAGCAGCCAAGAGACCCAGTACTTC.

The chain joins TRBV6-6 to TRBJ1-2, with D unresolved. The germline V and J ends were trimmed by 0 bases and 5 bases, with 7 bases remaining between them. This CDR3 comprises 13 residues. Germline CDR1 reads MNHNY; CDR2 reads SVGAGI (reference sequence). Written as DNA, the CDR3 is TGTGCCAGCAGTTACTCAATAACTTATGGCTACACCTTC. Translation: CASSYSITYGYTF.

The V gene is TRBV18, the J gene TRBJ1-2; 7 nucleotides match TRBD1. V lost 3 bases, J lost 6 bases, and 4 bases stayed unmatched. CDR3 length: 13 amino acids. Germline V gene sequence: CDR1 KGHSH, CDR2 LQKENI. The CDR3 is CASSPGQVNGYTF. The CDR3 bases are TGTGCCAGCTCACCTGGACAGGTCAATGGCTACACCTTC.

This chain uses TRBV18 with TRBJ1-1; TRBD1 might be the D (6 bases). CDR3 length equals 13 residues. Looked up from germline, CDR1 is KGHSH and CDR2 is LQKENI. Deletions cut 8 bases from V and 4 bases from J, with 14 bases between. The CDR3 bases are TGTGCCAGCCATTCAGGAGGGGGCACTGAAGCTTTCTTT. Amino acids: CASHSGGGTEAFF.

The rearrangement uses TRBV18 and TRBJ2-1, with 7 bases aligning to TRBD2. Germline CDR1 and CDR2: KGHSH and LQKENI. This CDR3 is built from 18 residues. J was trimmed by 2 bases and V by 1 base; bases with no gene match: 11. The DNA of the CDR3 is TGTGCCAGCTCACCACGGGCCAGCGGGACGCCGGCCTACAATGAGCAGTTCTTC. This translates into CASSPRASGTPAYNEQFF.

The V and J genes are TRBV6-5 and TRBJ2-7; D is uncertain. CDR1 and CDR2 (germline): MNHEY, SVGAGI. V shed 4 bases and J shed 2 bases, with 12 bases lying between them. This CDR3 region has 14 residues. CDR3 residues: CASSSAGWAYEQYF. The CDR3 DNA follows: TGTGCCAGCAGTTCCGCAGGTTGGGCCTACGAGCAGTACTTC.

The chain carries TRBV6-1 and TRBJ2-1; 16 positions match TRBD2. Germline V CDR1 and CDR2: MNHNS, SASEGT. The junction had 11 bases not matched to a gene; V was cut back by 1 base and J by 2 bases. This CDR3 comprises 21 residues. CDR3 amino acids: CASSEDLMGLAGGPAYNEQFF. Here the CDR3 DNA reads TGTGCCAGCAGTGAAGATCTAATGGGACTAGCGGGAGGGCCCGCCTACAATGAGCAGTTCTTC.

In DNA form, the CDR3 reads TGCGCCAGCAGCGGACAGAACACCGGGGAGCTGTTTTTT. It specifies CASSGQNTGELFF. The chain links TRBV5-1 to TRBJ2-2, with D perhaps matching TRBD1 (5 bases). The germline gives CDR1 SGHRS, CDR2 YFSETQ. Trimming left V 4 bases short and J 1 base short, with 5 bases between. The CDR3 is 13 residues long.

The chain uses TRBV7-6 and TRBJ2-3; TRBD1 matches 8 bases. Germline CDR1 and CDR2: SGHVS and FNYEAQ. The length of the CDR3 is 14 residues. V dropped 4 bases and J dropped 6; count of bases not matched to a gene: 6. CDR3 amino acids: CASSYGQGRDTQYF. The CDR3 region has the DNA TGTGCCAGCAGCTATGGACAGGGAAGGGATACGCAGTATTTT.

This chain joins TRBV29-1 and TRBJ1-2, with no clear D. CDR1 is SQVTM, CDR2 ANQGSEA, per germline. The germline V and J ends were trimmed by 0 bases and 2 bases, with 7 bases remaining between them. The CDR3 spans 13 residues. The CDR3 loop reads CSVEDLGNYGYTF. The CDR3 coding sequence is TGCAGCGTTGAAGATCTGGGGAACTATGGCTACACCTTC.